This TCR beta chain derives from a study of blood T cell repertoires in COVID-19. Measured with immunoSEQ multiplex PCR; TCRdb has only the in-frame clones, and not every one. The sample records roughly 86,000 clones, 91% being singletons. The CDR3 totals 15 residues. V lost 4 bases to trimming and J lost 5 bases; unmatched junction nucleotides: 6. Germline CDR1 reads KGHSH; CDR2 reads LQKENI. The TCR was taken from a woman between 45 and 65 years old in a cohort sampled during active COVID-19. This rearrangement joins TRBV18 to TRBJ1-1; 11 bases are shared with TRBD1. The sequencing sample was made of peripheral blood. For the CDR3, the DNA is TGTGCCAGCTCACTGGGGACAGGGGGGGAAACTGAAGCTTTCTTT. It is translated as CASSLGTGGETEAFF.